These T cell receptor beta chains were read from a single sample in a study of T cell repertoires in cytomegalovirus infection. Via MiXCR, TCRdb re-called the reads, giving one row per CDR3 protein. This repertoire shows approximately 190,000 distinct CDR3 sequences, approximately 9.6% found once; its top ten account for approximately 4.2%. Sequencing was performed on PBMCs. Receptors were obtained from a human donor in good health (CMV status not recorded). Some clones in this sample may be carry-over from other donors' samples. CDR3s include the opening cysteine and the closing phenylalanine or tryptophan. D genes are given only for firm matches. Clone size appears in some rows only: once, few, many, or a class for an expanded clone.

DNA,CDR3,D,V,J,size
TGTGCCAGTAGTATAGAACGGGAGCAGTTCTTC,CASSIEREQFF,-,TRBV19,TRBJ2-1,-
TGTGCCAGCAGTTCCGGCGGACAGGGCAACTATGGCTACACCTTC,CASSSGGQGNYGYTF,TRBD1,TRBV27,TRBJ1-2,-
TGCAGCGTTCGGGAGGGCAATCAGCCCCAGCATTTT,CSVREGNQPQHF,-,TRBV29-1,TRBJ1-5,many
TGTGCCAGCAGTCTCCGGGGGTTGAGTTCACCCCTCCACTTT,CASSLRGLSSPLHF,-,TRBV12-3/TRBV12-4,TRBJ1-6,many
TGCAGCGTTGAAGATCGGCTGAGGGGACCCAGTGAGACCCAGTACTTC,CSVEDRLRGPSETQYF,-,TRBV29-1,TRBJ2-5,-
TGTGCCAGCAGCTTCGGGACTAGCGGGCAGTACTTC,CASSFGTSGQYF,TRBD2,TRBV7-2,TRBJ2-7,many
TGTGCCAGTAACGAGGTGGGGTTTAATCAGCCCCAGCATTTT,CASNEVGFNQPQHF,-,TRBV19,TRBJ1-5,-
TGTGCCAGCGCACTTAGCGGGAGGGCCGAGACCCAGTACTTC,CASALSGRAETQYF,TRBD2,TRBV7-2,TRBJ2-5,many
TGTGCCAGCAGCTTTGCTATGGATCAGCCCCAGCATTTT,CASSFAMDQPQHF,-,TRBV7-2,TRBJ1-5,many
TGTGCCAGCAGTGAATGGGCAGATACGCAGTATTTT,CASSEWADTQYF,-,TRBV2,TRBJ2-3,-
TGTGCCTGGAGCGCGGGACTAGCGGGAGAGACCCAGTACTTC,CAWSAGLAGETQYF,TRBD2,TRBV30,TRBJ2-5,-
TGTGCCAGCAGCCCAGGGGGGGACGGAGGGCCCCAGCATTTT,CASSPGGDGGPQHF,TRBD1,TRBV7-2,TRBJ1-5,many
TGTGCCATCAGTGACCGATCCGGGACTAGCGGTTGGACCCAGTACTTC,CAISDRSGTSGWTQYF,TRBD2,TRBV10-3,TRBJ2-5,once
TGTGCCAGCAGTTACTCTGGGCAGTCCACTGAAGCTTTCTTT,CASSYSGQSTEAFF,-,TRBV6-6,TRBJ1-1,few
TGTGCCAGCAGTTACGGGGCAGGGGACCAGCCCCAGCATTTT,CASSYGAGDQPQHF,-,TRBV6-2/TRBV6-3,TRBJ1-5,-
TGCGCCAGCAGCTTGGTAGCGGGGAGCACAGATACGCAGTATTTT,CASSLVAGSTDTQYF,TRBD2,TRBV5-1,TRBJ2-3,many
TGTGCCAGCAGTTCCCGACAAGGAGTGACATCCTACGAGCAGTACTTC,CASSSRQGVTSYEQYF,-,TRBV27,TRBJ2-7,once
TGCGCCAGCAGCCAAATTGGGGGTGAGCAGTTCTTC,CASSQIGGEQFF,-,TRBV4-3,TRBJ2-1,many
TGTGCCAGCAGCTTACGGCAGGGGGCGGGTGGCAATCAGCCCCAGCATTTT,CASSLRQGAGGNQPQHF,TRBD1,TRBV7-4,TRBJ1-5,few
TGTGCCACTGACCCCGGGGGAGGCACTGAAGCTTTCTTT,CATDPGGGTEAFF,-,TRBV7-2,TRBJ1-1,many
TGCAGTGCTAGAGTAGGTTGGGGGACTGGCCAGGATACGCAGTATTTT,CSARVGWGTGQDTQYF,-,TRBV20-1,TRBJ2-3,few
TGTGCTACGAGAGAGGCTGGGTCCAATCAGCCCCAGCATTTT,CATREAGSNQPQHF,-,TRBV28,TRBJ1-5,many
TGTGCCAGCAGTTCCCAGCGGCTTGACGAGCAGTACTTC,CASSSQRLDEQYF,-,TRBV28,TRBJ2-7,many
TGTGCCAGCAGTCGAGGGGACACCGGGGAGCTGTTTTTT,CASSRGDTGELFF,-,TRBV28,TRBJ2-2,few
TGTGCCAGCAGCTTGGCGGGGGCCTTCTTGACAGATACGCAGTATTTT,CASSLAGAFLTDTQYF,-,TRBV5-6,TRBJ2-3,many
TGCAGTGGCGGGAAGCACAATGAGCAGTTCTTC,CSGGKHNEQFF,-,TRBV20-1,TRBJ2-1,many
TGTGCCAGCAGCTTAGCCCCTTCGACTAGATGCGAGCAGTACTTC,CASSLAPSTRCEQYF,-,TRBV13,TRBJ2-7,-
TGTGCCAGCTCACCGCTGGGACTAGCGGTAGGGGGTTACGAGCAGTACTTC,CASSPLGLAVGGYEQYF,TRBD2,TRBV18,TRBJ2-7,many
TGCAGCACCAGTCGGGAGGGAACTGAAGCTTTCTTT,CSTSREGTEAFF,-,TRBV29-1,TRBJ1-1,many
TGTGCCAGCAGCTTAGTCCGGGCTGGGGCCAACGTCCTGACTTTC,CASSLVRAGANVLTF,-,TRBV7-9,TRBJ2-6,few
TGTGCCAGCAGCTTAGGGACGGCGAACACTGAAGCTTTCTTT,CASSLGTANTEAFF,-,TRBV7-8,TRBJ1-1,many
TGTGCCAGCAGCTTCCGCGGGGGGGGGCGGGATGAGCAGTTCTTC,CASSFRGGGRDEQFF,TRBD2,TRBV7-8,TRBJ2-1,many
TGTGCCAGCAGTTTAGGCGCAGGGTGGGTGGAAGCTTTCTTT,CASSLGAGWVEAFF,-,TRBV28,TRBJ1-1,few
TGTGCCAGCACCCCGGGACAGGGTAAAACCGGGGAGCTGTTTTTT,CASTPGQGKTGELFF,TRBD1,TRBV6-2/TRBV6-3,TRBJ2-2,once
TGTGCCAGCAGCCTATCAGGCTATGGGGCCAACGTCCTGACTTTC,CASSLSGYGANVLTF,-,TRBV7-9,TRBJ2-6,many
TGTGGCAGCGCGAACACCGGGGAGCTGTTTTTT,CGSANTGELFF,-,TRBV19,TRBJ2-2,few
TGCGCCAGCAGCACCGGGACAGGGTTTCTCAATGAGCAGTTCTTC,CASSTGTGFLNEQFF,TRBD1,TRBV5-1,TRBJ2-1,few
TGTGCCAGCAGTTTATCCTACAACGGGGAGCTGTTTTTT,CASSLSYNGELFF,-,TRBV28,TRBJ2-2,-
TGTGCCATCAGAGCGGGACTAGAGAACACCGGGGAGCTGTTTTTT,CAIRAGLENTGELFF,TRBD2,TRBV10-3,TRBJ2-2,many
TGTGCCAGCAGCCCTCGTTTCGGGGACAGGGCCTACGAGCAGTACTTC,CASSPRFGDRAYEQYF,TRBD1,TRBV7-2,TRBJ2-7,many
TGTGCCAGCAGCTCCCCAACAGTACCTTATAATTCACCCCTCCACTTT,CASSSPTVPYNSPLHF,-,TRBV7-2,TRBJ1-6,many
TGCAGTGCTCCTTTAGGGACTCCGGGACTAGCGGATTACGAGCAGTACTTC,CSAPLGTPGLADYEQYF,TRBD2,TRBV20-1,TRBJ2-7,few
TGTGCCAGTAGTGGAGCGGCGGGTGGAGAGCAGTACTTC,CASSGAAGGEQYF,-,TRBV19,TRBJ2-4,many
TGTGCCAGCAGTTACTCGGGTCTGCGGACCCCCGAAGCTTTCTTT,CASSYSGLRTPEAFF,-,TRBV6-2/TRBV6-3,TRBJ1-1,many
TGTGCCAGCAGTTTGCGGTCTAGCGGTCAAGAGACCCAGTACTTC,CASSLRSSGQETQYF,TRBD2,TRBV28,TRBJ2-5,many
TGTGCCAGCAGTTTAGTTCCGGGACAGGGGTCCACTGAAGCTTTCTTT,CASSLVPGQGSTEAFF,TRBD1,TRBV12-3/TRBV12-4,TRBJ1-1,-
TGTGCCAGCAGTCCACAGAGCTCTGGGGCCAACGTCCTGACTTTC,CASSPQSSGANVLTF,-,TRBV2,TRBJ2-6,few
TGCAGTGCTAGAGTGGGTGGTTTTGGCACAGATACGCAGTATTTT,CSARVGGFGTDTQYF,-,TRBV20-1,TRBJ2-3,few
TGTGCCAGCAGTCCTAACCTTGGGGCCGGCAGGAATCAGCCCCAGCATTTT,CASSPNLGAGRNQPQHF,-,TRBV12-3/TRBV12-4,TRBJ1-5,many